The rows below give T cell receptor beta chains drawn from one sample of a study of CD8 T cells in ankylosing spondylitis. MiXCR was run by TCRdb on the 5' RACE reads, yielding one entry per CDR3 protein. Among 340,000 or so distinct CDR3 sequences listed, around 15% were seen once. What was sequenced was blood, either unsorted or a sorted T cell fraction (not recorded which). Receptors were obtained from a male donor with ankylosing spondylitis or in good health (not recorded which). The CDR3 runs from the conserved cysteine through the conserved F or W. The D gene is left open where the match is weak. Some rows mark clone size as missing; the rest say once, few, many or name a class of expanded clone.

D gene: TRBD2; V gene: TRBV4-1; clone size: NA; J gene: TRBJ2-2; CDR3 protein: CASSQNSGGNTGELFF; CDR3 DNA: TGCGCCAGCAGCCAAAATAGCGGGGGGAACACCGGGGAGCTGTTTTTT
D gene: NA; V gene: TRBV7-8; clone size: NA; J gene: TRBJ2-2; CDR3 protein: CASSLALPTGRTVPGELFF; CDR3 DNA: TGTGCCAGCAGCTTAGCGCTGCCGACAGGGAGGACCGTACCCGGGGAGCTGTTTTTT
D gene: TRBD2; V gene: TRBV5-1; clone size: NA; J gene: TRBJ2-7; CDR3 protein: CASSFRGGHEQYF; CDR3 DNA: TGCGCCAGCAGCTTCCGGGGAGGGCACGAGCAGTACTTC
D gene: TRBD2; V gene: TRBV5-1; clone size: NA; J gene: TRBJ2-1; CDR3 protein: CASSLAPPSGRAHEQFF; CDR3 DNA: TGCGCTAGCAGCTTGGCCCCCCCCAGCGGGAGGGCCCATGAGCAGTTCTTC
D gene: NA; V gene: TRBV5-1; clone size: few; J gene: TRBJ1-2; CDR3 protein: CASGMNYGYTF; CDR3 DNA: TGCGCCAGCGGGATGAACTATGGCTACACCTTC
D gene: NA; V gene: TRBV20-1; clone size: NA; J gene: TRBJ2-4; CDR3 protein: CSARTGAKNIQYF; CDR3 DNA: TGCAGTGCTAGAACGGGAGCCAAAAACATTCAGTACTTC
D gene: NA; V gene: TRBV11-2; clone size: NA; J gene: TRBJ1-4; CDR3 protein: CASSLVATDLGEKLFF; CDR3 DNA: TGTGCCAGCAGCTTAGTTGCCACCGATCTCGGTGAAAAACTGTTTTTT
D gene: NA; V gene: TRBV4-1; clone size: few; J gene: TRBJ2-6; CDR3 protein: CASSQSGTVFSGANVLTF; CDR3 DNA: TGCGCCAGCAGCCAATCCGGGACCGTATTCTCTGGGGCCAACGTCCTGACTTTC
D gene: TRBD1; V gene: TRBV12-3/TRBV12-4; clone size: few; J gene: TRBJ2-7; CDR3 protein: CASSPDRVQYF; CDR3 DNA: TGTGCCAGCAGTCCAGACAGGGTACAGTACTTC
D gene: TRBD2; V gene: TRBV7-9; clone size: few; J gene: TRBJ2-7; CDR3 protein: CASSPGGGARSYEQYF; CDR3 DNA: TGTGCCAGCAGCCCCGGGGGAGGGGCGAGATCCTACGAGCAGTACTTC
D gene: NA; V gene: TRBV11-2; clone size: NA; J gene: TRBJ2-1; CDR3 protein: CASSSTAIARQFF; CDR3 DNA: TGTGCCAGCAGCTCTACCGCTATAGCGAGGCAGTTCTTC
D gene: NA; V gene: TRBV11-1; clone size: few; J gene: TRBJ2-7; CDR3 protein: CASSSLSPRGPTEIFIEQYF; CDR3 DNA: TGTGCCAGCAGCTCCCTCTCGCCACGCGGACCGACAGAGATTTTTATAGAGCAGTACTTC
D gene: NA; V gene: TRBV12-3/TRBV12-4; clone size: NA; J gene: TRBJ2-5; CDR3 protein: CASSLGNTGPGGETQYF; CDR3 DNA: TGTGCCAGCAGTTTAGGGAATACCGGACCCGGTGGGGAGACCCAGTACTTC
D gene: TRBD2; V gene: TRBV3-1; clone size: NA; J gene: TRBJ2-1; CDR3 protein: CASSVQSPRIAGGFNEQFF; CDR3 DNA: TGTGCCAGCAGCGTCCAAAGCCCCCGTATAGCGGGGGGGTTCAATGAGCAGTTCTTC
D gene: TRBD1; V gene: TRBV3-1; clone size: NA; J gene: TRBJ2-7; CDR3 protein: CASSLGDRERYEQYF; CDR3 DNA: TGTGCCAGCAGCCTCGGGGACAGGGAAAGGTACGAGCAGTACTTC
D gene: NA; V gene: TRBV18; clone size: NA; J gene: TRBJ2-1; CDR3 protein: CASSLLDSSYNEQFF; CDR3 DNA: TGTGCCAGCTCACTACTAGACAGCTCCTACAATGAGCAGTTCTTC
D gene: NA; V gene: TRBV15; clone size: few; J gene: TRBJ2-1; CDR3 protein: CATQSGQGGYNEQFF; CDR3 DNA: TGTGCCACCCAGAGTGGGCAGGGGGGGTACAATGAGCAGTTCTTC
D gene: NA; V gene: TRBV20-1; clone size: few; J gene: TRBJ1-6; CDR3 protein: CSAALGGAGNSPLHF; CDR3 DNA: TGCAGTGCCGCCCTGGGGGGCGCGGGAAATTCACCCCTCCACTTT
D gene: TRBD2; V gene: TRBV5-1; clone size: NA; J gene: TRBJ2-3; CDR3 protein: CASSLGLAGIADTQYF; CDR3 DNA: TGCGCCAGCAGCTTGGGACTAGCGGGAATTGCAGATACGCAGTATTTT